The sample holds many counts of the clone carrying this TCR beta chain. Amplification of TCR beta CDR3 regions used RNA as the template. HTBI primers drove first-round RT-PCR of the TCR CDR3. MiXCR was run by TCRdb on the multiplex PCR reads, yielding one entry per CDR3 protein. The sample holds hundreds of thousands of distinct CDR3 sequences; about 14% are singletons and the top ten take roughly a tenth. The entry originates in a study of T cells in Graves' hyperthyroidism and ophthalmopathy. The CDR3 has 16 residues. The germline CDR1 and CDR2 sequences are SGHAT and FQNNGV. Trimming cost V 1 base and J 9 bases; bases outside gene matches: 7. Subjects aged 18 to 65 presented with newly diagnosed hyperthyroidism of less than 2 months' duration.

V usage is TRBV11-2 and J usage is TRBJ1-6, with TRBD1 matching 9 bases. The TCR was taken from a woman under 30 with Graves' hyperthyroidism. The source material was blood. The CDR3 protein is CASSLVVQGAASPLHF. The CDR3 DNA follows: TGTGCCAGCAGCTTAGTGGTACAGGGGGCTGCTTCACCCCTCCACTTT.